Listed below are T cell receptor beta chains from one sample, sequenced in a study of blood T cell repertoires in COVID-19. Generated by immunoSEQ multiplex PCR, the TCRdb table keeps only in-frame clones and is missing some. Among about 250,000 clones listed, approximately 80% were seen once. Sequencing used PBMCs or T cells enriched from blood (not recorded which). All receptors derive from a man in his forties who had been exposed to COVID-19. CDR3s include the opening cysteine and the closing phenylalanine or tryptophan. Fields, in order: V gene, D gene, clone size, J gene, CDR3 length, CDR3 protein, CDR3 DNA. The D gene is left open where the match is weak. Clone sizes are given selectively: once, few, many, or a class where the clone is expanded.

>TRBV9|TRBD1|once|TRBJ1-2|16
CASRINPGTAEDGYTF
TGTGCCAGCAGAATAAACCCGGGGACAGCCGAAGATGGCTACACCTTC
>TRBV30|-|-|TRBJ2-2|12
CAWGAGTGELFF
TGTGCCTGGGGAGCCGGGACCGGGGAGCTGTTTTTT
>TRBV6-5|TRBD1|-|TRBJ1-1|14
CASSTGTGRPEAFF
TGTGCCAGCAGTACCGGGACAGGGAGGCCGGAAGCTTTCTTT
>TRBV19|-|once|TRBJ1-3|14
CASRVTASGNTIYF
TGTGCCAGTAGAGTGACAGCAAGTGGAAACACCATATATTTT
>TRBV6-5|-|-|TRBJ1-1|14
CASSYGYEGTEAFF
TGTGCCAGCAGCTACGGGTATGAGGGCACTGAAGCTTTCTTT
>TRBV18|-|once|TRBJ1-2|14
CASSPSLADYGYTF
TGTGCCAGCTCACCATCCTTAGCGGACTATGGCTACACCTTC
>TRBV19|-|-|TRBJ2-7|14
CASSMQGQGSEQYF
TGTGCCAGTAGTATGCAGGGGCAAGGAAGCGAGCAGTACTTC
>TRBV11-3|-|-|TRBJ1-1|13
CASSLGTATEAFF
TGTGCCAGCAGCTTAGGAACAGCCACTGAAGCTTTCTTT
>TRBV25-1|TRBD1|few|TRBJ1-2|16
CASTPGQGLFNYGYTF
TGTGCCAGCACCCCGGGACAGGGACTCTTTAACTATGGCTACACCTTC
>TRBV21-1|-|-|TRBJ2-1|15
CASSKKKGPHNEQFF
TGTGCCAGCAGCAAAAAAAAGGGGCCCCACAATGAGCAGTTCTTC
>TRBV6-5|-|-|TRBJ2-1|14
CASTPASGYNEQFF
TGTGCCAGCACTCCCGCCAGCGGGTACAATGAGCAGTTCTTC
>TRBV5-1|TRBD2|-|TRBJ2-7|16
CASSLPTSGSSGEQYF
TGCGCCAGCAGCCTCCCGACTAGCGGGAGTTCAGGCGAGCAGTACTTC
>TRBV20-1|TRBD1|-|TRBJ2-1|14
CSASEDRGLDEQFF
TGCAGTGCTAGTGAGGACAGGGGGCTGGATGAGCAGTTCTTC
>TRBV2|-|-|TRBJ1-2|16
CASSEIPSEANYGYTF
TGTGCCAGCAGTGAAATCCCCTCAGAGGCTAACTATGGCTACACCTTC
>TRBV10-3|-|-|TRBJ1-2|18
CAISESTPLPPLTHGYTF
TGTGCCATCAGTGAGTCGACTCCATTACCCCCTCTTACCCATGGCTACACCTTC
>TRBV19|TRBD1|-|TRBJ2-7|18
CASSPPLTRQGASYEQYF
TGTGCCAGTAGCCCACCCCTCACTAGACAGGGCGCTAGCTACGAGCAGTACTTC
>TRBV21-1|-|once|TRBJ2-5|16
CASSPWGDSSRETQYF
TGTGCCAGCAGCCCCTGGGGGGACAGTTCCAGAGAGACCCAGTACTTC
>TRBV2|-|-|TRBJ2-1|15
CASKVYLDVYNEQFF
TGTGCCAGCAAGGTCTATCTAGACGTCTACAATGAGCAGTTCTTC
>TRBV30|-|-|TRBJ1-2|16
CAWSPVAVVNYYGYTF
TGTGCCTGGTCCCCGGTGGCGGTAGTGAACTACTATGGCTACACCTTC
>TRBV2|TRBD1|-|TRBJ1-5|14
CASRQTGGGEPQHF
TGTGCCAGCAGGCAAACAGGGGGGGGAGAGCCCCAGCATTTT
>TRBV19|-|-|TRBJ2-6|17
CASSIFGRDSGANVLTF
TGTGCCAGTAGTATTTTCGGCAGGGACTCTGGGGCCAACGTCCTGACTTTC
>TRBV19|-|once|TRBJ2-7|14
CASRAGGSSYEQYF
TGTGCCAGTAGAGCGGGTGGAAGCTCCTACGAGCAGTACTTC
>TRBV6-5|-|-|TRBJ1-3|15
CASSYGTASGNTIYF
TGTGCCAGCAGTTACGGAACAGCCTCTGGAAACACCATATATTTT